One sample yielded the 11 T cell receptor beta chains listed below, sequenced in a study of blood T cell repertoires in COVID-19 (dated by TCRdb to about 2020). Library method: the immunoSEQ multiplex PCR assay. In TCRdb, the immuneACCESS table is reduced to in-frame sequences with V and J assigned. These tables do not hold every clone; where another copy was compared, an unresolved V gene accounts for under half, and the others remain unexplained. A total of under 150,000 clones appear in this sample, around four fifths of them only once. Around 3.1% of the sample is taken by the ten largest. Sequences were obtained from peripheral blood. The receptor source for this set is a middle-aged woman with active or convalescent COVID-19.

V and J are TRBV23-1 and TRBJ2-7, with a weak D call TRBD1 (5 bases). TRBV23-1 is annotated as an ORF whose role is uncertain. This CDR3 region has 17 residues. V lost 4 bases and J 0 bases, leaving 19 bases between the germline ends. The CDR3 nucleotides read TGCGCCAGCAGTCTCTCCGGCCAGAGGACAAGCTCCTACGAGCAGTACTTC. It encodes CASSLSGQRTSSYEQYF.

CDR3 nucleotide sequence: TGTGCCAGCAGCGTATCCGGGACAGGGCTTACTAGCTCTGGAAACACCATATATTTT. Its protein is CASSVSGTGLTSSGNTIYF. The chain recombines TRBV7-9 with TRBJ1-3; 9 bases line up with TRBD1. Per germline, CDR1 SEHNR and CDR2 FQNEAQ (reference sequence). Germline trimming cut 5 bases from V and 0 bases from J; bases unmatched to any gene: 14. This CDR3 region has 19 residues.

The chain couples TRBV7-9 to TRBJ2-5, with a weak D call TRBD1 (6 bases). Germline V gene data show CDR1 as SEHNR and CDR2 as FQNEAQ (reference sequence). The V and J ends lost 3 bases and 2 bases respectively, with 10 bases between them. The CDR3 totals 14 residues. The CDR3 loop is CASSLGRGQETQYF. The CDR3 nucleotides are TGTGCCAGCAGCTTGGGCAGGGGACAAGAGACCCAGTACTTC.

The rearrangement links TRBV11-2 to TRBJ1-2; 9 bases fit TRBD1. After removal of 0 bases from V and 4 bases from J, the junction contained 3 bases not matched to a gene. The CDR3 has 15 residues. CDR1 SGHAT and CDR2 FQNNGV come from the germline V gene. The CDR3 reads CASSLEGQGTYGYTF. The CDR3 region has the DNA TGTGCCAGCAGCTTAGAGGGACAGGGAACCTATGGCTACACCTTC.

This clone turned up a few times. V is TRBV7-2 and J is TRBJ2-7, with D perhaps TRBD1 (6 bases). CDR3 length equals 13 residues. Germline V lookup: CDR1 SGHTA, CDR2 FQGNSA. V lost 4 bases, J lost 3 bases, and 10 bases lay in between. The CDR3 here is CASSWPGVYEQYF. The CDR3 nucleotides are TGTGCCAGCAGCTGGCCAGGGGTCTACGAGCAGTACTTC. The complete variable domain, with remaining parts taken from reference TRBV7-2 and TRBJ2-7, reads GAGVSQSPSNKVTEKGKDVELRCDPISGHTALYWYRQSLGQGLEFLIYFQGNSAPDKSGLPSDRFSAERTGGSVSTLTIQRTQQEDSAVYLCASSWPGVYEQYFGPGTRLTVT.

A few counts support this clone. The chain uses TRBV15 and TRBJ2-7; 10 bases line up with TRBD2. CDR1 is LNHNV and CDR2 is YYDKDF in the germline V gene (reference sequence). The CDR3 spans 15 residues. The V segment lost 3 bases and the J segment 6 bases; nucleotides outside the gene matches: 8. CDR3 protein: CATSRTSGLSREQYF. The CDR3, as DNA: TGTGCCACCAGCAGGACTAGCGGGTTGAGTCGCGAGCAGTACTTC. Using reference TRBV15 and TRBJ2-7 for the parts outside the CDR3, the full variable domain is DAMVIQNPRYQVTQFGKPVTLSCSQTLNHNVMYWYQQKSSQAPKLLFHYYDKDFNNEADTPDNFQSRRPNTSFCFLDIRSPGLGDTAMYLCATSRTSGLSREQYFGPGTRLTVT.

This clone was picked up one time. The rearrangement uses TRBV28 and TRBJ1-5; 8 bases line up with TRBD1. V trimming: 1 base; J trimming: 7 bases; junction bases outside the gene matches: 9. Germline V lookup: CDR1 MDHEN, CDR2 SYDVKM. This CDR3 contains 16 residues. In DNA form, the CDR3 reads TGTGCCAGCAGTTTATTCGGGACAGGTATTACCCAGCCCCAGCATTTT. This sequence encodes CASSLFGTGITQPQHF.

V gene TRBV30 combines with J gene TRBJ2-7, with 9 bases identical to TRBD1. Germline CDR1 GTSNPN, CDR2 SVGIG (reference sequence). V lost 2 bases, J lost 3 bases, and 2 bases stayed unmatched. This CDR3 is 13 amino acids long. The CDR3 reads CAWSPGQGYEQYF. The CDR3 DNA reads as TGTGCCTGGAGTCCGGGACAGGGCTACGAGCAGTACTTC.

The rearrangement uses TRBV4-1 and TRBJ2-5; weak D call: TRBD2 (6 bases). Per germline, CDR1 MGHRA and CDR2 YSYEKL. V shed 0 bases and J shed 5 bases, with 13 bases lying between them. The CDR3 sequence is 15 residues long. The CDR3 sequence: CASSQDGLARETQYF. CDR3 sequence (DNA): TGCGCCAGCAGCCAAGATGGGCTAGCGAGGGAGACCCAGTACTTC.

This clone was observed a single time. The CDR3 protein is CASSLGARVHGYTF. CDR3 nucleotide sequence: TGTGCCAGCAGTTTGGGGGCCAGGGTCCACGGCTACACCTTC. The rearrangement joins TRBV28 to TRBJ1-2, with D perhaps matching TRBD1 (6 bases). The CDR3 runs 14 residues. From germline, CDR1 is MDHEN and CDR2 SYDVKM. V lost 3 bases and J 8 bases, leaving 16 bases between the germline ends.

The V gene is TRBV30, the J gene TRBJ1-6; 7 bases map to TRBD1. V shed 5 bases, J shed 5 bases, and the junction held 15 bases outside the gene matches. The CDR3 is 17 residues long. In germline, CDR1 is GTSNPN, CDR2 SVGIG (reference sequence). CDR3 loop: CAWSGTVLALDNSPLHF. The CDR3 nucleotides are TGTGCCTGGTCTGGGACAGTACTCGCGCTGGATAATTCACCCCTCCACTTT.